Below, 30 T cell receptor beta chains from the same sample are listed, as sequenced in a study of blood T cell repertoires in COVID-19. Only in-frame clones appear in the TCRdb table, and some are missing; sequencing was by immunoSEQ multiplex PCR. The sample includes approximately 80,000 clones, about 76% of them seen just once. The sequenced sample was peripheral blood. Source of these receptors: an elderly man with acute or convalescent COVID-19.

The chain uses TRBV2 and TRBJ2-1, with TRBD2 matching 7 bases. Germline CDR1 and CDR2: SNHLY and FYNNEI. Trimming removed 11 bases from V and 2 bases from J; junction bases left unmatched: 9. The CDR3 is made up of 14 amino acids. CDR3 nucleotide sequence: TGTGCCGTTGGTGCAGGACTAGCCTACAATGAGCAGTTCTTC. Its translation: CAVGAGLAYNEQFF.

The DNA for the CDR3 is TGCGCCAGCAGCTTGGCCCAGTACGGCACAGATACGCAGTATTTT. Its translation: CASSLAQYGTDTQYF. The V call is TRBV5-1, the J call TRBJ2-3; no reliable D call. V shed 0 bases and J shed 1 base, with 9 bases lying between them. CDR3 size: 15 residues. Germline values: CDR1 SGHRS, CDR2 YFSETQ.

The chain couples TRBV4-2 to TRBJ2-7; D is unresolved. The CDR3 consists of 12 residues. Between the trimmed V and J ends, which lost 0 bases and 2 bases, there was a span of 2 bases. The V gene's germline CDR1 is LGHNA and CDR2 YNFKEQ. CDR3 in DNA: TGTGCCAGCAGCCAAGACACCTACGAGCAGTACTTC. It is translated as CASSQDTYEQYF.

The chain combines TRBV18 with TRBJ2-3; no clear D gene. The CDR3 is made up of 12 amino acids. Germline assignment: CDR1 KGHSH and CDR2 LQKENI. V lost 3 bases and J 6 bases, leaving 7 bases between the germline ends. The CDR3 region has the DNA TGTGCCAGCTCACCTCATGTTGATACGCAGTATTTT. This gives the protein CASSPHVDTQYF.

V usage is TRBV9 and J usage is TRBJ1-6; D gene uncertain. Trimming removed 0 bases from V and 0 bases from J, with 10 bases in between. CDR3 length: 17 amino acids. Germline V lookup: CDR1 SGDLS, CDR2 YYNGEE. CDR3 nucleotide sequence: TGTGCCAGCAGCGTAGGACTAGGACGCTCCTATAATTCACCCCTCCACTTT. Amino acids: CASSVGLGRSYNSPLHF.

This rearrangement joins TRBV2 to TRBJ2-7; 7 bases fit TRBD1. Germline V gene lookup returns CDR1 SNHLY and CDR2 FYNNEI. The CDR3 has 15 amino acids. J lost 3 bases, V lost 4 bases, and 9 bases had no gene match. The CDR3 DNA is TGTGCCAGCAGTGCATTTTCGGCAGGGGGCTACGAGCAGTACTTC. This codes for CASSAFSAGGYEQYF.

The rearrangement uses TRBV11-2 and TRBJ2-5; TRBD1 is a possible D gene (6 bases). The V and J ends lost 3 bases and 4 bases respectively, with 9 bases between them. Germline CDR1 and CDR2: SGHAT and FQNNGV. CDR3 length equals 13 residues. Here the CDR3 DNA reads TGTGCCAGCAGCTTCAGGGGAGCAGAGACCCAGTACTTC. Protein: CASSFRGAETQYF.

The chain is built from TRBV19 and TRBJ1-6; D is unclear. Germline V gene data show CDR1 as LNHDA and CDR2 as SQIVND (reference sequence). V was pared by 3 bases and J by 8 bases, with 8 bases between. This CDR3 has 13 residues. CDR3 amino acids: CASSMRADSPLHF. CDR3 sequence (DNA): TGTGCCAGTAGTATGCGTGCTGATTCACCCCTCCACTTT.

The V and J genes are TRBV30 and TRBJ2-7, with D maybe TRBD1 (6 bases). The CDR3 sequence is 11 residues long. V lost 5 bases, J lost 4 bases, and 9 bases lay in between. Germline V gene data show CDR1 as GTSNPN and CDR2 as SVGIG (reference sequence). The CDR3 spells CAWERGYEQYF. As DNA, the CDR3 is TGTGCCTGGGAGAGGGGGTACGAGCAGTACTTC.

The rearrangement links TRBV29-1 to TRBJ1-5; 9 bases are shared with TRBD1. This CDR3 region has 13 residues. V shed 1 base and J 7 bases; nucleotides not matched to a gene: 2. Germline CDR1 SQVTM, CDR2 ANQGSEA. CDR3 DNA sequence: TGCAGCGTTGAAGTGGACAGGGGACAGCCCCAGCATTTT. Protein: CSVEVDRGQPQHF.

The V call is TRBV7-6, the J call TRBJ2-3; the D gene is possibly TRBD2 (5 bases). The CDR3 loop spans 16 amino acids. Trimming took 4 bases from V and 4 from J, leaving 18 bases between them. CDR1 is SGHVS, CDR2 FNYEAQ, per germline. The CDR3 loop reads CASSSRRRFGADTQYF. The CDR3 DNA reads TGTGCCAGCAGCTCCCGCCGCAGGTTCGGGGCAGATACGCAGTATTTT.

This chain connects TRBV7-9 to TRBJ1-3; D remains ambiguous. The germline gives CDR1 SEHNR, CDR2 FQNEAQ (reference sequence). V was cut by 1 base and J by 2 bases, with 9 bases left in between. There are 15 residues in the CDR3. Written as DNA, the CDR3 is TGTGCCAGCAGCTTAGAAGGAGGAGCTGGAAACACCATATATTTT. It specifies CASSLEGGAGNTIYF.

The chain carries TRBV10-3 and TRBJ2-3; 14 positions agree with TRBD2. In germline, CDR1 is ENHRY, CDR2 SYGVKD. V lost 6 bases and J lost 0; bases outside the gene matches: 11. The CDR3 contains 19 residues. CDR3 loop: CAISGGTSGSPRSTDTQYF. The DNA for the CDR3 is TGTGCCATCAGCGGGGGGACTAGCGGGAGCCCACGAAGCACAGATACGCAGTATTTT.

This clone was observed once. The CDR3 DNA reads as TGTGCCAGCAGTGACAGGTTGACCTACAATGAGCAGTTCTTC. This encodes CASSDRLTYNEQFF. V is TRBV6-2 or TRBV6-3 and J is TRBJ2-1; D possibly corresponds to TRBD1 (6 bases). Germline CDR1 reads MNHEY; CDR2 reads SVGEGT. The ends were cut back, 5 bases at V and 2 bases at J, with 10 bases in the middle. The CDR3 has 14 residues.

The chain uses TRBV6-5 and TRBJ2-1; 7 nucleotides line up with TRBD2. Unmatched junction bases numbered 7, after V lost 8 bases and J lost 0 bases. The CDR3 has 15 amino acids. Germline V CDR1 and CDR2: MNHEY, SVGAGI. In DNA, the CDR3 is TGTGCCAGCCGTACAGCGGGGACCTCCTACAATGAGCAGTTCTTC. It encodes CASRTAGTSYNEQFF.

The CDR3, as DNA: TGTGCCAGCAGTTTAGCATACAATGAGCAGTTCTTC. This encodes CASSLAYNEQFF. V is TRBV6-2 or TRBV6-3 and J is TRBJ2-1; D gene uncertain. V lost 4 bases to trimming and J lost 4 bases, with 5 bases between them. This CDR3 region has 12 residues. The germline gives CDR1 MNHEY, CDR2 SVGEGT.

This clone was observed a single time. The chain recombines TRBV6-1 with TRBJ2-7; perhaps TRBD1 as D (5 bases). There are 12 residues in the CDR3. Per germline, CDR1 MNHNS and CDR2 SASEGT. The V end was cut by 5 bases, the J end by 6 bases, with 11 bases between. CDR3 sequence (DNA): TGTGCCAGCAGTCCCTGGGGCCCCGAGCAGTACTTC. It yields the protein CASSPWGPEQYF.

This chain connects TRBV28 to TRBJ2-3; 11 bases align to TRBD2. The CDR3 contains 18 residues. Germline lookup yields CDR1 MDHEN and CDR2 SYDVKM. V trimming: 4 bases; J trimming: 4 bases; junction bases outside the gene matches: 13. The CDR3 spells CASSSPSQLAGVPDTQYF. DNA for the CDR3: TGTGCCAGCAGTTCCCCCTCTCAACTAGCGGGAGTCCCAGATACGCAGTATTTT.

V is TRBV5-4 and J is TRBJ1-1; D might be TRBD1 (5 bases). Germline-derived CDR1 and CDR2 are SGHNT and YYREEE (reference sequence). Between the trimmed V and J ends, which lost 2 bases and 3 bases, there was a span of 14 bases. The CDR3 has 15 amino acids. CDR3 sequence (DNA): TGTGCCAGCAGCTTACCGACGGGGGTGGACACTGAAGCTTTCTTT. Translated: CASSLPTGVDTEAFF.

The gene calls are TRBV11-2 and TRBJ2-1; 9 positions match TRBD2. Per the germline V gene, CDR1 is SGHAT and CDR2 is FQNNGV. This CDR3 is built from 15 residues. After removal of 1 base from V and 3 bases from J, the junction contained 1 base not matched to a gene. DNA of the CDR3: TGTGCCAGCAGCTTAGGACTAGCGGACTACAATGAGCAGTTCTTC. Its translation is CASSLGLADYNEQFF.

The chain uses TRBV30 and TRBJ1-1; D not resolved. The germline V and J ends were trimmed by 2 bases and 4 bases, with 11 bases remaining between them. The CDR3 is made up of 13 amino acids. The germline CDR1 and CDR2 sequences are GTSNPN and SVGIG (reference sequence). The CDR3 DNA reads as TGTGCCTGGAGTAAATCAGGTATCACTGAAGCTTTCTTT. Its translation: CAWSKSGITEAFF.

This clone was counted a few times. CDR3 DNA: TGTGCCAGCAGCCAAGTTTCAGGGGGAACAGATACGCAGTATTTT. This sequence encodes CASSQVSGGTDTQYF. V usage is TRBV4-2 and J usage is TRBJ2-3; 7 bases line up with TRBD1. The V gene end was trimmed by 1 base and the J gene end by 3 bases; junction bases not matched to a gene: 4. CDR1 and CDR2 (germline): LGHNA, YNFKEQ. The CDR3 runs 15 residues.

The chain is built from TRBV19 and TRBJ2-3; D is possibly TRBD1 (6 bases). Germline V CDR1 and CDR2: LNHDA, SQIVND (reference sequence). CDR3 size: 14 residues. The V end was cut by 5 bases, the J end by 7 bases, with 16 bases between. CDR3 sequence reads: CASSVRGGTNTQYF. CDR3 DNA sequence: TGTGCCAGTAGTGTCAGGGGTGGGACGAATACGCAGTATTTT.

The V and J genes are TRBV18 and TRBJ2-1; TRBD2 matches 12 bases. There are 14 residues in the CDR3. The junction had 1 base not matched to a gene; V was cut back by 1 base and J by 9 bases. Germline loops: CDR1 KGHSH, CDR2 LQKENI. In DNA form, the CDR3 reads TGTGCCAGCTCACCACGGGGACTAGCGGGTGAGCAGTTCTTC. Translated: CASSPRGLAGEQFF.

This clone occurred a few times. The rearrangement links TRBV6-5 to TRBJ1-6; TRBD1 matches 9 bases. V trimming: 7 bases; J trimming: 8 bases; junction bases outside the gene matches: 6. CDR1 is MNHEY and CDR2 is SVGAGI in the germline V gene. The CDR3 loop spans 14 amino acids. Here the CDR3 reads CASIGGTGHSPLHF. The CDR3 DNA follows: TGTGCCAGCATAGGCGGGACAGGGCATTCACCCCTCCACTTT.

About this clone: The sample contains more than one DNA sequence encoding this CDR3. This chain links TRBV5-1 with TRBJ2-7; TRBD1 aligns across 7 bases. The CDR3 totals 13 residues. Unmatched junction bases numbered 1, after V lost 2 bases and J lost 2 bases. CDR1 SGHRS and CDR2 YFSETQ come from the germline V gene. The CDR3 region is CASSLDRAYEQYF. The CDR3 region has the DNA TGCGCCAGCAGCTTAGACAGGGCCTACGAGCAGTACTTC.

The CDR3 here is CASSLFGTGYEKLFF. In DNA form, the CDR3 reads TGTGCCAGCAGTTTATTCGGGACAGGGTACGAAAAACTGTTTTTT. The V and J genes are TRBV27 and TRBJ1-4; TRBD1 aligns across 9 bases. Germline trimming cut 1 base from V and 8 bases from J; bases unmatched to any gene: 5. Germline CDR1 MNHEY, CDR2 SMNVEV (reference sequence). This CDR3 region has 15 residues.

The rearrangement joins TRBV28 to TRBJ2-3, with 8 nucleotides matching TRBD1. From germline, CDR1 is MDHEN and CDR2 SYDVKM. The V gene end was trimmed by 6 bases and the J gene end by 1 base; junction bases not matched to a gene: 6. This CDR3 is built from 15 residues. The CDR3 DNA follows: TGTGCCAGCAGCAGGACAGGGTCGCGCACAGATACGCAGTATTTT. This codes for CASSRTGSRTDTQYF. Looking up the rest from reference TRBV28 and TRBJ2-3 gives the full variable domain: DVKVTQSSRYLVKRTGEKVFLECVQDMDHENMFWYRQDPGLGLRLIYFSYDVKMKEKGDIPEGYSVSREKKERFSLILESASTNQTSMYLCASSRTGSRTDTQYFGPGTRLTVL.

The V and J genes are TRBV28 and TRBJ2-1, with D tentatively TRBD2 (6 bases). The CDR3 sequence is 19 residues long. Germline loops: CDR1 MDHEN, CDR2 SYDVKM. Between the trimmed V and J ends, which lost 2 bases and 0 bases, there was a span of 20 bases. The CDR3 loop is CASSLTSLGGRSSYNEQFF. CDR3 coding DNA: TGTGCCAGCAGTTTAACCTCTTTAGGTGGGAGGAGCTCCTACAATGAGCAGTTCTTC.

This rearrangement joins TRBV7-9 to TRBJ1-3; TRBD1 matches 8 bases. Trimming at V came to 0 bases and at J to 4 bases, leaving 5 bases not matched to a gene. Germline lookup yields CDR1 SEHNR and CDR2 FQNEAQ (reference sequence). CDR3 size: 16 residues. CDR3 in amino acids: CASSLASRGQGNTIYF. The DNA of the CDR3 is TGTGCCAGCAGCTTAGCGTCCAGGGGGCAAGGAAACACCATATATTTT.